These 29 T cell receptor beta chains share one sample of origin, sequenced in a study of cytomegalovirus exposure and HLA in healthy donors. 60 Vbeta and 13 Jbeta primers were used in PCR. Sequencing was performed with immunoSEQ multiplex PCR; in TCRdb, only in-frame clones are kept and a portion is missing. This sample has around 160,000 clones, with 70% found just once. Sequencing input: PBMCs. These receptors all come from a man between 18 and 35 years old in good health and CMV-seropositive.

There are a few counts of this clone. Here the CDR3 DNA reads TGTGCCAGTAGTTTCTCCTTAGCGGACAACAATGAGCAGTTCTTC. Encoded protein: CASSFSLADNNEQFF. This chain uses TRBV19 with TRBJ2-1; possible D gene TRBD2, 6 bases. CDR1 and CDR2 from the germline V gene are LNHDA and SQIVND (reference sequence). V lost 5 bases to trimming and J lost 5 bases, with 16 bases between them. The CDR3 totals 15 residues.

The chain has TRBV7-9 and TRBJ1-2, with TRBD1 matching 8 bases. Trimming took 7 bases from V and 3 from J; bases not matched to a gene: 4. There are 13 residues in the CDR3. Per the germline V gene, CDR1 is SEHNR and CDR2 is FQNEAQ (reference sequence). The CDR3 spells CASIQGADYGYTF. CDR3 sequence (DNA): TGTGCCAGCATTCAGGGGGCTGACTATGGCTACACCTTC.

The rearrangement links TRBV2 to TRBJ2-1, with 8 bases that match TRBD2. Germline CDR1 SNHLY, CDR2 FYNNEI. V was pared by 6 bases and J by 5 bases, with 12 bases of the junction left unmatched. The CDR3 has 16 residues. Here the CDR3 DNA reads TGTGCCAGCAGCGGGGGGGGTAGCGGCCTTCACAATGAGCAGTTCTTC. Translating it yields CASSGGGSGLHNEQFF.

This clone showed up just a few times. The chain links TRBV15 to TRBJ2-7, with D possibly TRBD1 on 5 matching bases. The CDR3 consists of 12 residues. The ends were cut back, 0 bases at V and 9 bases at J, with 9 bases in the middle. The germline gives CDR1 LNHNV, CDR2 YYDKDF (reference sequence). The CDR3 DNA reads as TGTGCCACCAGCAGAGACCAGGGCGCGCAGTACTTC. This sequence encodes CATSRDQGAQYF.

The chain is built from TRBV5-6 and TRBJ1-1; no firm D call. The V end lost 6 bases, the J end lost 7 bases, and 13 bases lay between the germline ends. The germline gives CDR1 SGHDT, CDR2 YYEEEE. The CDR3 consists of 12 residues. Here the CDR3 DNA reads TGTGCCAGCACCGACCGCGGGATTGAAGCTTTCTTT. Protein: CASTDRGIEAFF.

The chain combines TRBV28 with TRBJ2-1; D not resolved. Germline V gene data show CDR1 as MDHEN and CDR2 as SYDVKM. Deletions cut 7 bases from V and 7 bases from J, with 8 bases between. This CDR3 contains 11 residues. CDR3 protein: CASTFYNEQFF. The CDR3 region has the DNA TGTGCCAGCACTTTCTATAATGAGCAGTTCTTC.

This chain uses TRBV5-1 with TRBJ2-3; D is perhaps TRBD1 (5 bases). The CDR3 spans 16 residues. Trimming stripped 3 bases from V and 1 base from J, with 15 bases between. Germline-derived CDR1 and CDR2 are SGHRS and YFSETQ. The CDR3 DNA reads TGCGCCAGCAGCTACAACGGACACCGTCGCACAGATACGCAGTATTTT. This translates into CASSYNGHRRTDTQYF.

The chain is built from TRBV29-1 and TRBJ1-1, with 8 bases lining up with TRBD1. The CDR3 length is 13 residues. Germline V gene lookup returns CDR1 SQVTM and CDR2 ANQGSEA. Unmatched junction bases numbered 11, after V lost 7 bases and J lost 7 bases. CDR3 loop: CSAERQGAIEAFF. The DNA of the CDR3 is TGCAGCGCCGAGCGGCAGGGGGCAATTGAAGCTTTCTTT.

This chain's CDR3 is CASSFSNRGAHNEKLFF. CDR3 nucleotide sequence: TGTGCCAGCAGCTTTTCTAACAGGGGGGCCCATAATGAAAAACTGTTTTTT. This chain links TRBV7-8 with TRBJ1-4; 8 bases map to TRBD1. The V segment lost 3 bases and the J segment 4 bases; nucleotides outside the gene matches: 10. CDR3 size: 17 residues. The V gene's germline CDR1 is SGHVS and CDR2 FQNEAQ.

V gene TRBV7-9 combines with J gene TRBJ2-5, with TRBD2 matching 11 bases. This CDR3 contains 16 residues. J gave up 0 bases and V 3 bases, and 3 bases lay outside the gene matches. Germline-derived CDR1 and CDR2 are SEHNR and FQNEAQ (reference sequence). This chain's CDR3 is CASSFGLAGNQETQYF. DNA of the CDR3: TGTGCCAGCAGCTTCGGACTAGCGGGTAACCAAGAGACCCAGTACTTC.

Remarks on this clone: It is unclear where the CDR3 begins or ends on the DNA, so no DNA is shown, and the CDR3 is as TCRdb lists it. The genes are TRBV7-3 and TRBJ2-1; the table's D gene call, TRBD2, was not cross checked with the DNA. The CDR3 length equals 16 residues, ends included. Germline CDR1 and CDR2: SGHTA and FQGTGA. CDR3 region: CASSLWGEGSGGALFF.

The CDR3 loop is CASSTPGQPFKGYTF. In DNA form, the CDR3 reads TGTGCCAGTAGTACGCCGGGACAGCCCTTCAAGGGCTACACCTTC. V and J are TRBV19 and TRBJ1-2; 7 bases map to TRBD1. The germline V gene has CDR1 LNHDA and CDR2 SQIVND (reference sequence). The CDR3 extends over 15 amino acids. Unmatched junction bases numbered 13, after V lost 4 bases and J lost 8 bases.

This sequence joins TRBV6-5 and TRBJ1-1; 11 bases align to TRBD1. Trimming cost V 10 bases and J 3 bases; bases outside gene matches: 10. CDR3 size: 15 residues. Germline-derived CDR1 and CDR2 are MNHEY and SVGAGI. This CDR3 reads CATRGTGGRHTEAFF. The CDR3, as DNA: TGTGCCACCAGGGGGACAGGGGGTAGGCACACTGAAGCTTTCTTT.

This clone was seen a single time. The chain combines TRBV28 with TRBJ1-2; the match to TRBD1 covers 9 bases. After removal of 5 bases from V and 6 bases from J, the junction contained 10 bases not matched to a gene. In germline, CDR1 is MDHEN, CDR2 SYDVKM. This CDR3 spans 15 amino acids. CDR3 in DNA: TGTGCCAGCAGTCTTACCCCCGGGACAGGGAATGGCTACACCTTC. It translates to CASSLTPGTGNGYTF.

As concerns this clone: Other DNA sequences within the sample encode an identical CDR3. The chain employs TRBV4-1 and TRBJ1-5, with 7 positions matching TRBD1. Germline lookup yields CDR1 MGHRA and CDR2 YSYEKL. The CDR3 covers 14 residues. Trimming removed 4 bases from V and 4 bases from J; junction bases left unmatched: 4. CDR3 in DNA: TGCGCCAGCAGCCCTCCAGGGGGTAATCAGCCCCAGCATTTT. Protein sequence: CASSPPGGNQPQHF.

V is TRBV4-2 and J is TRBJ1-2; tentatively, D is TRBD1 (6 bases). Germline assignment: CDR1 LGHNA and CDR2 YNFKEQ. CDR3 length: 15 amino acids. Trimming cost V 3 bases and J 5 bases, with 16 bases left between them. For the CDR3, the DNA is TGTGCCAGCAGCCAGACCCCAGGGGCAGGATATGGCTACACCTTC. Its protein product is CASSQTPGAGYGYTF.

This clone was counted a few times. CDR3 coding DNA: TGTGCCAGCAGCTTAGGGGCAGGAGGACAGCCCCAGCATTTT. Its protein product is CASSLGAGGQPQHF. The rearrangement joins TRBV7-9 to TRBJ1-5; D call uncertain. The CDR3 is made up of 14 amino acids. From germline, CDR1 is SEHNR and CDR2 FQNEAQ (reference sequence). Deletions cut 1 base from V and 7 bases from J, with 11 bases between.

The DNA of the CDR3 is TGTGCCAGCAGCCTCCCTTTGGTAGCGGGAATAACCGGGGAGCTGTTTTTT. This translates into CASSLPLVAGITGELFF. The chain uses TRBV5-6 and TRBJ2-2, with 8 bases identical to TRBD2. The CDR3 covers 17 residues. With 4 bases clipped from V and 5 bases from J, the junction kept 13 bases outside the gene matches. Looked up from germline, CDR1 is SGHDT and CDR2 is YYEEEE.

The chain links TRBV7-2 to TRBJ1-3, with D possibly being TRBD1 (5 bases). The germline V and J ends were trimmed by 3 bases and 0 bases, with 9 bases remaining between them. The CDR3 sequence is 15 residues long. From germline, CDR1 is SGHTA and CDR2 FQGNSA. CDR3: CASSFTGDSGNTIYF. DNA for the CDR3: TGTGCCAGCAGCTTCACAGGAGACTCTGGAAACACCATATATTTT.

This clone was recorded a few times. The rearrangement uses TRBV13 and TRBJ1-2, with 7 bases lining up with TRBD1. Germline V gene lookup returns CDR1 PRHDT and CDR2 FYEKMQ (reference sequence). Unmatched junction bases numbered 11, after V lost 4 bases and J lost 6 bases. The CDR3 has 15 amino acids. This chain's CDR3 is CASSSIPYDRDGYTF. In DNA form, the CDR3 reads TGTGCCAGCAGCTCGATCCCCTACGACAGGGATGGCTACACCTTC.

This chain uses TRBV20-1 with TRBJ2-3, with D perhaps TRBD2 (5 bases). The CDR3 has 11 amino acids. V was clipped by 6 bases and J by 5 bases, with 9 bases between them. Germline values: CDR1 DFQATT, CDR2 SNEGSKA (reference sequence). The CDR3 DNA sequence: TGCAGTGCCCTCCGGGGAGATACGCAGTATTTT. It yields the protein CSALRGDTQYF.

The V call is TRBV9, the J call TRBJ1-3, with a tentative D call TRBD1 (6 bases). CDR3 length: 16 amino acids. Germline V gene sequence: CDR1 SGDLS, CDR2 YYNGEE. V was cut by 0 bases and J by 2 bases, with 12 bases left in between. CDR3 DNA sequence: TGTGCCAGCAGCGTAGGAAATGGGGGCACTGGAAACACCATATATTTT. Protein: CASSVGNGGTGNTIYF.

The V and J genes are TRBV29-1 and TRBJ2-1; 7 nucleotides align to TRBD1. The CDR3 is made up of 15 amino acids. With V trimmed by 3 bases and J by 0 bases, 5 bases remained unmatched. Germline V gives CDR1 SQVTM, CDR2 ANQGSEA. CDR3 sequence: CSVDPTGSSYNEQFF. The CDR3 DNA reads as TGCAGCGTTGACCCGACAGGGAGCTCCTACAATGAGCAGTTCTTC.

The chain employs TRBV28 and TRBJ1-2; 10 bases match TRBD1. The CDR3 runs 15 residues. V shed 2 bases, J shed 9 bases, and the junction held 9 bases outside the gene matches. From germline, CDR1 is MDHEN and CDR2 SYDVKM. This chain's CDR3 is CASSLERTGGYCYTF. CDR3 DNA sequence: TGTGCCAGCAGTTTAGAGAGGACAGGGGGGTATTGCTACACCTTC.

The CDR3 reads CASSPGTGISGANVLTF. CDR3 DNA: TGTGCCAGCAGCCCCGGGACAGGAATCTCTGGGGCCAACGTCCTGACTTTC. The chain employs TRBV7-2 and TRBJ2-6, with 8 positions matching TRBD1. Germline lookup yields CDR1 SGHTA and CDR2 FQGNSA. With V trimmed by 5 bases and J by 0 bases, 6 bases remained unmatched. CDR3 length: 17 residues.

The chain employs TRBV5-6 and TRBJ2-7; 9 nucleotides match TRBD2. Germline CDR1 SGHDT, CDR2 YYEEEE. V was clipped by 0 bases and J by 6 bases; unmatched bases: 1. The CDR3 is 13 residues long. The CDR3 sequence: CASSLGLAVEQYV. CDR3 DNA: TGTGCCAGCAGCTTGGGACTAGCGGTCGAGCAGTACGTC.

This chain joins TRBV30 and TRBJ2-5, with 8 bases aligning to TRBD1. The J segment lost 2 bases and the V segment lost 0 bases, leaving 5 bases of the junction unmatched. The CDR3 has 15 residues. From germline, CDR1 is GTSNPN and CDR2 SVGIG (reference sequence). The CDR3 sequence is CAWSVWGQEQETQYF. The CDR3 bases are TGTGCCTGGAGTGTCTGGGGACAGGAACAAGAGACCCAGTACTTC.

V gene TRBV28 combines with J gene TRBJ2-1; possible D gene TRBD2, 6 bases. CDR3 length: 16 residues. Trimming stripped 6 bases from V and 5 bases from J, with 20 bases between. Germline lookup yields CDR1 MDHEN and CDR2 SYDVKM. The CDR3 nucleotides read TGTGCCAGCAGACAAACCGGGGGAGGATTTAACAATGAGCAGTTCTTC. Its translation: CASRQTGGGFNNEQFF.

This clone occurred a few times. The V call is TRBV6-1, the J call TRBJ1-5; no definite D call. The CDR3 runs to 14 residues. Germline V lookup: CDR1 MNHNS, CDR2 SASEGT. V lost 3 bases, J lost 6 bases, and 12 bases lay in between. CDR3 coding DNA: TGTGCCAGCAGTGATCCCGGAGGGATTCAGCCCCAGCATTTT. Protein: CASSDPGGIQPQHF.